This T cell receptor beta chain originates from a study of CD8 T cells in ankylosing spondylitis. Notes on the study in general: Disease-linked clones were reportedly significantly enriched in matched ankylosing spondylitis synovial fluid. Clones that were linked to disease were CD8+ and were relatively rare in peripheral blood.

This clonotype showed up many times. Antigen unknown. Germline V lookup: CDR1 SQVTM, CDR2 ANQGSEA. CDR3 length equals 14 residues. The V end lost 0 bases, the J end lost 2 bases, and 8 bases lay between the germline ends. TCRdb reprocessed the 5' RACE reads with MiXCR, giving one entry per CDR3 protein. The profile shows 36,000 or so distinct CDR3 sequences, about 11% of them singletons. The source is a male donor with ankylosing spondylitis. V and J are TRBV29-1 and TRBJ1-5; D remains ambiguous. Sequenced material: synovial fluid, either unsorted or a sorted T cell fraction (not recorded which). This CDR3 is CSVEETGGNQPQHF. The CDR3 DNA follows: TGCAGCGTTGAAGAAACTGGAGGCAATCAGCCCCAGCATTTT.